This is a list of T cell receptor beta chains from one sample in a study of T cell responses to AZD1222 COVID-19 vaccine. Method: immunoSEQ multiplex PCR; TCRdb's copy keeps in-frame clones and lacks some. This sample yields tens of thousands of clones, of which 70% to 90% are seen a single time; around 3.7% belongs to the top ten. Sequences were derived from peripheral blood, sampled 28 days after the second AZD1222 dose. These receptors were taken from an adult who received the AZD1222 COVID-19 vaccine. The CDR3 runs from the conserved cysteine through the conserved F or W. Fields, in order: V gene, J gene, clone size, D gene, CDR3 DNA, CDR3 protein. A D gene is named only where the DNA matches it firmly. The listing skips clone size in some rows; elsewhere it reads once, few, many or a size class.

V gene: TRBV5-4; J gene: TRBJ2-3; clone size: NA; D gene: NA; CDR3 DNA: TGTGCCAGCAGCTTGCGCGGGGGACAGGGCACAGATACGCAGTATTTT; CDR3 protein: CASSLRGGQGTDTQYF
V gene: TRBV29-1; J gene: TRBJ1-1; clone size: NA; D gene: NA; CDR3 DNA: TGCAGCGTTGACATGAACCTGAACACTGAAGCTTTCTTT; CDR3 protein: CSVDMNLNTEAFF
V gene: TRBV3-1/TRBV3-2; J gene: TRBJ1-2; clone size: NA; D gene: NA; CDR3 DNA: TGTGCCAGCAGCCAAAATGTACCACACGCTTATGGCTACACCTTC; CDR3 protein: CASSQNVPHAYGYTF
V gene: TRBV18; J gene: TRBJ2-5; clone size: NA; D gene: NA; CDR3 DNA: TGTGCCAGCTCACCATTAGGGGAAGAGACCCAGTACTTC; CDR3 protein: CASSPLGEETQYF
V gene: TRBV19; J gene: TRBJ1-1; clone size: NA; D gene: NA; CDR3 DNA: TGTGCCAGTTCCACGGGCGCAGGGGTATTCATGAACACTGAAGCTTTCTTT; CDR3 protein: CASSTGAGVFMNTEAFF
V gene: TRBV6-1; J gene: TRBJ1-5; clone size: NA; D gene: NA; CDR3 DNA: TGTGCCAGCAGTGAAGCTGGTAGTCAGCCCCAGCATTTT; CDR3 protein: CASSEAGSQPQHF
V gene: TRBV27; J gene: TRBJ2-6; clone size: NA; D gene: NA; CDR3 DNA: TGTGCCAGCAGTTTATGGCGTCCGAGCCTATTCGAGTCTGGGGCCAACGTCCTGACTTTC; CDR3 protein: CASSLWRPSLFESGANVLTF
V gene: TRBV7-9; J gene: TRBJ1-5; clone size: NA; D gene: TRBD1; CDR3 DNA: TGTGCCAGCAGCTGGGCGGGACAGGGGCTTCAGCCCCAGCATTTT; CDR3 protein: CASSWAGQGLQPQHF
V gene: TRBV30; J gene: TRBJ1-1; clone size: NA; D gene: NA; CDR3 DNA: TGTGCCTGGAGGCAGGGAGGCGCTGAAGCTTTCTTT; CDR3 protein: CAWRQGGAEAFF
V gene: TRBV5-1; J gene: TRBJ2-5; clone size: NA; D gene: NA; CDR3 DNA: TGCGCCAGCAGCTCCCAAGGGGAAGAGACCCAGTACTTC; CDR3 protein: CASSSQGEETQYF
V gene: TRBV29-1; J gene: TRBJ1-1; clone size: NA; D gene: TRBD1; CDR3 DNA: TGCAGCGTAGACTCGGACAGGGGGAGGCCTGAAGCTTTCTTT; CDR3 protein: CSVDSDRGRPEAFF
V gene: TRBV10-3; J gene: TRBJ1-2; clone size: NA; D gene: NA; CDR3 DNA: TGTGCCATCAGTGTCGCCTTCTATGGCTACACCTTC; CDR3 protein: CAISVAFYGYTF
V gene: TRBV7-3; J gene: TRBJ2-3; clone size: NA; D gene: NA; CDR3 DNA: TGTGCCAGCAGCTTACTCCCCGGGCCAAGCACAGATACGCAGTATTTT; CDR3 protein: CASSLLPGPSTDTQYF
V gene: TRBV7-7; J gene: TRBJ1-4; clone size: NA; D gene: NA; CDR3 DNA: TGTGCCAGCAGCCCATACAGGGATAGCGAAAAACTGTTTTTT; CDR3 protein: CASSPYRDSEKLFF
V gene: TRBV28; J gene: TRBJ1-6; clone size: NA; D gene: TRBD1; CDR3 DNA: TGTGCCAGCAGTCCCGTCTACTCCGGACAGGGTGGCAATTCACCCCTCCACTTT; CDR3 protein: CASSPVYSGQGGNSPLHF
V gene: TRBV28; J gene: TRBJ1-4; clone size: once; D gene: NA; CDR3 DNA: TGTGCCAGCAGTTTAGAGGTTGAAAAACTGTTTTTT; CDR3 protein: CASSLEVEKLFF
V gene: TRBV18; J gene: TRBJ1-3; clone size: NA; D gene: NA; CDR3 DNA: TGTGCCAGCTCACCGGCAGGGCTCTCTGGAAACACCATATATTTT; CDR3 protein: CASSPAGLSGNTIYF
V gene: TRBV24-1; J gene: TRBJ2-7; clone size: NA; D gene: TRBD2; CDR3 DNA: TGTGCCTATAAGGGTAGCGGGCCGACCTACGAGCAGTACTTC; CDR3 protein: CAYKGSGPTYEQYF
V gene: TRBV30; J gene: TRBJ2-3; clone size: NA; D gene: TRBD2; CDR3 DNA: TGTGCCTGGAGTGTCCGACTAGCGGGGGGGTGCACAGATACGCAGTATTTT; CDR3 protein: CAWSVRLAGGCTDTQYF
V gene: TRBV11-2; J gene: TRBJ1-1; clone size: NA; D gene: NA; CDR3 DNA: TGTGCCAGCAGCTCAGCCCAACGAGTGCTGACTGAAGCTTTCTTT; CDR3 protein: CASSSAQRVLTEAFF
V gene: TRBV4-3; J gene: TRBJ2-1; clone size: NA; D gene: NA; CDR3 DNA: TGCGCCAGCAGCCCCCGTCTTGGGCAGACCTACAATGAGCAGTTCTTC; CDR3 protein: CASSPRLGQTYNEQFF
V gene: TRBV18; J gene: TRBJ1-4; clone size: NA; D gene: TRBD1; CDR3 DNA: TGTGCCAGCTCACCACCGTGGGGACAGGAGTATAATGAAAAACTGTTTTTT; CDR3 protein: CASSPPWGQEYNEKLFF
V gene: TRBV29-1; J gene: TRBJ1-2; clone size: NA; D gene: NA; CDR3 DNA: TGCAGCGTTGGGACATACTATGGCTACACCTTC; CDR3 protein: CSVGTYYGYTF
V gene: TRBV25-1; J gene: TRBJ2-1; clone size: NA; D gene: TRBD2; CDR3 DNA: TGTGCCAGCAGTGAGTCGAGGACTAGCGGGGGACACAATGAGCAGTTCTTC; CDR3 protein: CASSESRTSGGHNEQFF
V gene: TRBV18; J gene: TRBJ2-5; clone size: NA; D gene: TRBD2; CDR3 DNA: TGTGCCAGCTCACGGGCACTAGCGGGGCAAGAGACCCAGTACTTC; CDR3 protein: CASSRALAGQETQYF
V gene: TRBV30; J gene: TRBJ2-7; clone size: few; D gene: TRBD1; CDR3 DNA: TGTGCCTGGAGTGTACAGGGGGAGACCTACGAGCAGTACTTC; CDR3 protein: CAWSVQGETYEQYF
V gene: TRBV24-1; J gene: TRBJ2-3; clone size: NA; D gene: NA; CDR3 DNA: TGTGCCACCAGTGATAGCGGCACACGAAGCCTCACAGATACGCAGTATTTT; CDR3 protein: CATSDSGTRSLTDTQYF
V gene: TRBV12-3/TRBV12-4; J gene: TRBJ2-7; clone size: few; D gene: NA; CDR3 DNA: TGTGCCAGCAGTCTAGCGACCGACGAGCAGTACTTC; CDR3 protein: CASSLATDEQYF
V gene: TRBV7-3; J gene: TRBJ2-2; clone size: NA; D gene: NA; CDR3 DNA: TGTGCCAGCAGCTTACCCTTACGACCAGGCGGGGAGCTGTTTTTT; CDR3 protein: CASSLPLRPGGELFF
V gene: TRBV27; J gene: TRBJ2-7; clone size: once; D gene: TRBD2; CDR3 DNA: TGTGCCAGCAGTTTATGGCTAGCGGGGGTCTACGAGCAGTACTTC; CDR3 protein: CASSLWLAGVYEQYF
V gene: TRBV24-1; J gene: TRBJ2-1; clone size: NA; D gene: TRBD2; CDR3 DNA: TGTGCCACCAGTGTTACGAGCGGGGGGGCCTACAATGAGCAGTTCTTC; CDR3 protein: CATSVTSGGAYNEQFF
V gene: TRBV5-4; J gene: TRBJ2-5; clone size: NA; D gene: TRBD2; CDR3 DNA: TGTGCCAGCAGCCCACTAGCGGGGGCCCCGGGAGAGACCCAGTACTTC; CDR3 protein: CASSPLAGAPGETQYF
V gene: TRBV28; J gene: TRBJ1-3; clone size: NA; D gene: NA; CDR3 DNA: TGTGCCAGCAGTTTAGGGGGGAGCTCTGGAAACACCATATATTTT; CDR3 protein: CASSLGGSSGNTIYF
V gene: TRBV6-9; J gene: TRBJ1-4; clone size: NA; D gene: NA; CDR3 DNA: TGTGCCAGCAGTTATAAAACAGGGTGGGCTAATGAAAAACTGTTTTTT; CDR3 protein: CASSYKTGWANEKLFF
V gene: TRBV6-2/TRBV6-3; J gene: TRBJ2-7; clone size: NA; D gene: NA; CDR3 DNA: TGTGCCAGCAGTTACGACCGTGGGATTTACGAGCAGTACTTC; CDR3 protein: CASSYDRGIYEQYF
V gene: TRBV5-6; J gene: TRBJ2-3; clone size: NA; D gene: NA; CDR3 DNA: TGTGCCAGCAGCAACCAAGCGGCCCGTAGCACAGATACGCAGTATTTT; CDR3 protein: CASSNQAARSTDTQYF
V gene: TRBV11-2; J gene: TRBJ1-2; clone size: NA; D gene: TRBD1; CDR3 DNA: TGTGCCAGCAGCCCGAATTCAGGGGGTGTCTATGGCTACACCTTC; CDR3 protein: CASSPNSGGVYGYTF
V gene: TRBV2; J gene: TRBJ1-2; clone size: NA; D gene: NA; CDR3 DNA: TGTGCCAGCAGTGAAGCCGGTCTTTACTATGGCTACACCTTC; CDR3 protein: CASSEAGLYYGYTF
V gene: TRBV6-5; J gene: TRBJ2-3; clone size: NA; D gene: TRBD1; CDR3 DNA: TGTGCCAGCAGCACCGGGACAGGGCCGGATACGCAGTATTTT; CDR3 protein: CASSTGTGPDTQYF
V gene: TRBV7-8; J gene: TRBJ1-5; clone size: NA; D gene: TRBD1; CDR3 DNA: TGTGCCAGCAGCTCCCAGGGGGGGAATCAGCCCCAGCATTTT; CDR3 protein: CASSSQGGNQPQHF
V gene: TRBV7-3; J gene: TRBJ2-2; clone size: NA; D gene: TRBD2; CDR3 DNA: TGTGCCAGCAGCTTAAGTGGGAGGGCCGACACCGGGGAGCTGTTTTTT; CDR3 protein: CASSLSGRADTGELFF
V gene: TRBV5-5; J gene: TRBJ1-1; clone size: NA; D gene: TRBD1; CDR3 DNA: TGTGCCAGCAGCTTTACCGGGACAGGGGTTAGTACTGAAGCTTTCTTT; CDR3 protein: CASSFTGTGVSTEAFF
V gene: TRBV19; J gene: TRBJ1-5; clone size: NA; D gene: TRBD1; CDR3 DNA: TGTGCCAGTAGTTCAACAGGGGCCTCCGTCCGCAATCAGCCCCAGCATTTT; CDR3 protein: CASSSTGASVRNQPQHF
V gene: TRBV13; J gene: TRBJ1-1; clone size: NA; D gene: NA; CDR3 DNA: TGTGCCAGCAGCCGAGTGGGGACCGTACGGGAAGCTTTCTTT; CDR3 protein: CASSRVGTVREAFF
V gene: TRBV9; J gene: TRBJ2-1; clone size: NA; D gene: NA; CDR3 DNA: TGTGCCAGCAGCGTAGGAGGGAGCGGCTCCTACAATGAGCAGTTCTTC; CDR3 protein: CASSVGGSGSYNEQFF
V gene: TRBV6-5; J gene: TRBJ1-4; clone size: NA; D gene: TRBD1; CDR3 DNA: TGTGCCAGCAGTCGGGGACAGTATAATGAAAAACTGTTTTTT; CDR3 protein: CASSRGQYNEKLFF
V gene: TRBV7-9; J gene: TRBJ1-3; clone size: NA; D gene: NA; CDR3 DNA: TGTGCCAGCAGCCGACAGGTCTCTGGAAACACCATATATTTT; CDR3 protein: CASSRQVSGNTIYF
V gene: TRBV9; J gene: TRBJ2-7; clone size: NA; D gene: NA; CDR3 DNA: TGTGCCAGCAGCGTCGACCTCGGTTCCTACGAGCAGTACTTC; CDR3 protein: CASSVDLGSYEQYF
V gene: TRBV5-5; J gene: TRBJ1-3; clone size: NA; D gene: NA; CDR3 DNA: TGTGCCAGCGGCCAGGGAGCGTCTGGAAACACCATATATTTT; CDR3 protein: CASGQGASGNTIYF
V gene: TRBV27; J gene: TRBJ1-6; clone size: NA; D gene: NA; CDR3 DNA: TGTGCCAGCAGTTTACGGGGTAATAATTCACCCCTCCACTTT; CDR3 protein: CASSLRGNNSPLHF
V gene: TRBV18; J gene: TRBJ2-3; clone size: NA; D gene: NA; CDR3 DNA: TGTGCCAGCTCACCTCCGGGGGCGAGCGGGGGCACAGATACGCAGTATTTT; CDR3 protein: CASSPPGASGGTDTQYF
V gene: TRBV18; J gene: TRBJ1-2; clone size: NA; D gene: TRBD1; CDR3 DNA: TGTGCCAGCTCGGACAGGACCTATGGCTACACCTTC; CDR3 protein: CASSDRTYGYTF
V gene: TRBV20-1; J gene: TRBJ2-4; clone size: NA; D gene: TRBD2; CDR3 DNA: TGCAGTGCGAGTCTCGGGACTATGAGAGCCAAAAACATTCAGTACTTC; CDR3 protein: CSASLGTMRAKNIQYF